This T cell receptor beta chain was observed in a study of cytomegalovirus exposure and HLA in healthy donors. Across the study: Out of 398 genotyped donors, less than 90% belonged to the Caucasian-associated ancestry cluster.

General study results and limits: In a later analysis, compared with equally common non-associated chains, HLA-associated beta chains were more expanded. An observed cluster of highly shared sequence variants was recorded as a likely sequencing artifact. An ancestry cluster, one associated with Asian ancestry, reportedly showed fewer N-insertions than the approximately 720-donor mean in a later analysis.

This PCR relied on a set of 60 Vbeta primers and 13 Jbeta primers. Libraries were prepared by immunoSEQ multiplex PCR; TCRdb keeps only in-frame clonotypes and omits some of them. The data show about 130,000 clones, with around 70% seen just once and approximately 7% held by the top ten. On this clone itself: Its specificity is not known.

CDR1 and CDR2 (germline): DFQATT, SNEGSKA (reference sequence). The CDR3 sequence is 11 residues long. V lost 5 bases and J lost 5, with 9 bases in between. The V and J genes are TRBV20-1 and TRBJ2-5, with D possibly TRBD1 on 5 matching bases. The sequenced material came from PBMCs. The TCR originated in a man aged 40-55 years in good health and CMV-seropositive. Here the CDR3 reads CSARAGETQYF. The CDR3 DNA sequence: TGCAGTGCTCGGGCAGGGGAGACCCAGTACTTC.